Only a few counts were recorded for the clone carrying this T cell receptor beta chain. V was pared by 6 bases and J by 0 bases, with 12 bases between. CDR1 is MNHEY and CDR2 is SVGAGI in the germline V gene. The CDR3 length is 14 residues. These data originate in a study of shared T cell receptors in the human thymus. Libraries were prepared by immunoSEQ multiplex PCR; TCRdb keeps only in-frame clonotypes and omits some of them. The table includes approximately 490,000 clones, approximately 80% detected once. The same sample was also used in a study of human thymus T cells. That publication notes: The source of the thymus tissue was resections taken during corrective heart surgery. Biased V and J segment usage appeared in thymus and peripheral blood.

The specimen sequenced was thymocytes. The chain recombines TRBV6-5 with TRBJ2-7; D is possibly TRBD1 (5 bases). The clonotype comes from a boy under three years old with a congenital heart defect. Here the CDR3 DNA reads TGTGCCAGCAGCGCTCGACAGAGCTCCTACGAGCAGTACTTC. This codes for CASSARQSSYEQYF.